The source of this T cell receptor (beta chain) is a study of blood T cell repertoires in COVID-19. The germline CDR1 and CDR2 sequences are MRHNA and SNTAGT. Losses at the gene ends were 6 bases for V and 0 bases for J; bases not matched to a gene: 5. The CDR3 spans 16 residues. As handled by the study authors: Amplification of reference gene primers provided the estimated nucleated cell counts. The assay was immunoSEQ multiplex PCR, and TCRdb's table has in-frame clones only and misses some. Clonal size and the V and J genes are those of that table, whereas D and trimming came from the DNA. The data contain some 390,000 clones, about 87% of them singletons.

The clonotype was recovered from a human donor in a cohort sampled during active COVID-19. Sample: peripheral blood. The chain is built from TRBV6-4 and TRBJ2-2; 9 bases are a match to TRBD2. The CDR3 region has the DNA TGTGCCAGCAGCGCTGTAGCGGGGGCGAACACCGGGGAGCTGTTTTTT. It codes for CASSAVAGANTGELFF.